One and the same sample provided the 4 T cell receptor beta chains below, sequenced in a study of blood T cell repertoires in COVID-19. TCRdb's table, derived via immunoSEQ multiplex PCR, lists solely in-frame clones and lacks some. The sample carries approximately 84,000 clones, around four fifths recorded once. The sequenced material came from peripheral blood. The receptors derive from a human donor in a cohort sampled during active COVID-19.

Notes on this clone: The junction does not match germline at one end; this may be a read error. This chain uses TRBV14 with TRBJ2-1; a weak D match, TRBD2 (5 bases). This CDR3 region has 15 residues. Germline V lookup: CDR1 SGHDN, CDR2 FVKESK. CDR3 region: CASSPHRGTINEQFF. CDR3 coding DNA: TGCGCCAGCAGCCCACACCGGGGTACTATCAATGAGCAGTTCTTC.

The CDR3, as DNA: TGTGCCAGCACCCTAGGAACAGATACGCAGTATTTT. Translated: CASTLGTDTQYF. The V call is TRBV12-3 or TRBV12-4, the J call TRBJ2-3; D gene unclear. The CDR3 runs 12 residues. V dropped 7 bases and J dropped 3 bases, with 8 bases sitting between them.

The rearrangement joins TRBV7-2 to TRBJ2-2, with 8 bases that match TRBD1. The ends lost 1 base at V and 3 bases at J; junction bases unmatched: 7. The CDR3 length is 17 residues. CDR1 and CDR2 from the germline V gene are SGHTA and FQGNSA. The CDR3 coding sequence is TGTGCCAGCAGCTTAGTAGACAGGGGCGAGGACACCGGGGAGCTGTTTTTT. It yields the protein CASSLVDRGEDTGELFF.

The J gene is TRBJ2-5, the V gene TRBV6-2 or TRBV6-3; 9 nucleotides match TRBD1. J was trimmed by 4 bases and V by 5 bases; bases with no gene match: 20. The CDR3 covers 19 residues. Germline CDR1 MNHEY, CDR2 SVGEGT. The CDR3 protein is CASSPAFNRGQGFLETQYF. The CDR3 DNA follows: TGTGCCAGCAGTCCCGCTTTTAATCGGGGACAGGGCTTTTTAGAGACCCAGTACTTC.